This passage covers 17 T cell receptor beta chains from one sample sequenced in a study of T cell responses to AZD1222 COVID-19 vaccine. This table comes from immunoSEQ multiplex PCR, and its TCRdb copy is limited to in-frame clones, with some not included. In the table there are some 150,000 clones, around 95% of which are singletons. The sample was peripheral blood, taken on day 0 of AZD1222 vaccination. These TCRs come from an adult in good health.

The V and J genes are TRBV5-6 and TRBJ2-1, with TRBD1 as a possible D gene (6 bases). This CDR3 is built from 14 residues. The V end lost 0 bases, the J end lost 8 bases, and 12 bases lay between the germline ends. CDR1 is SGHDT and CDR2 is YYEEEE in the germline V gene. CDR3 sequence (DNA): TGTGCCAGCAGCTTGGCCACAGGGACGGATGAGCAGTTCTTC. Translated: CASSLATGTDEQFF.

The CDR3 nucleotides read TGTGCCAGTAGTTCGGGAGGGCCGGCAGAGACCCAGTACTTC. Its protein product is CASSSGGPAETQYF. V usage is TRBV9 and J usage is TRBJ2-5; TRBD2 agrees at 8 bases. CDR1 and CDR2 from the germline V gene are SGDLS and YYNGEE. The CDR3 contains 14 residues. V was clipped by 8 bases and J by 4 bases; unmatched bases: 10.

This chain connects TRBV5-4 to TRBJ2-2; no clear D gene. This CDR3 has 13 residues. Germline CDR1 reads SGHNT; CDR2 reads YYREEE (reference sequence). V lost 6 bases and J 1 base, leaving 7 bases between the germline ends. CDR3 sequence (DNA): TGTGCCAGCAAATTAGAGAACACCGGGGAGCTGTTTTTT. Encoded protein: CASKLENTGELFF.

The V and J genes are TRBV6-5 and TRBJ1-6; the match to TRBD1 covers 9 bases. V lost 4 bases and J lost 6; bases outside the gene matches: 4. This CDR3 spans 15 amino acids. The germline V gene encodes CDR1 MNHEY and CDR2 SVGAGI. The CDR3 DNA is TGTGCCAGCAGTTCTTGGACAGGGGCTAATTCACCCCTCCACTTT. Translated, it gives CASSSWTGANSPLHF.

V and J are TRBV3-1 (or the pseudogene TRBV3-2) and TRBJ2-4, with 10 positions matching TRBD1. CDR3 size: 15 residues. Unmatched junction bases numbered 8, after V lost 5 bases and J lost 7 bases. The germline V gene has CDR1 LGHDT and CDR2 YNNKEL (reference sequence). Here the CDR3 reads CASSLRTGGRNIQYF. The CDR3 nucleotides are TGTGCCAGCAGCTTACGGACAGGGGGTAGGAACATTCAGTACTTC.

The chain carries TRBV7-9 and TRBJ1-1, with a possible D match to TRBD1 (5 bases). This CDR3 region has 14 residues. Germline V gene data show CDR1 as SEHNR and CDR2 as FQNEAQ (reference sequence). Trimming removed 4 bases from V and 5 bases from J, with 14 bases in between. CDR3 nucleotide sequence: TGTGCCAGCAGCTCCCAGGGCCCAGGGACTGAAGCTTTCTTT. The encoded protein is CASSSQGPGTEAFF.

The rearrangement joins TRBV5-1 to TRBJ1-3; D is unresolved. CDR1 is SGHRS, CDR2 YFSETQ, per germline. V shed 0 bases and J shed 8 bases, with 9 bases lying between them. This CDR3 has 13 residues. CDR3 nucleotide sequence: TGCGCCAGCAGCTTGGAGGTTACAGACACCATATATTTT. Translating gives CASSLEVTDTIYF.

CDR3 region: CASRRGGELNTEAFF. As DNA, the CDR3 is TGCGCCAGCAGACGGGGTGGGGAGTTGAACACTGAAGCTTTCTTT. The chain couples TRBV5-1 to TRBJ1-1; D gene unclear. The CDR3 totals 15 residues. From germline, CDR1 is SGHRS and CDR2 YFSETQ. The germline V and J ends were trimmed by 5 bases and 0 bases, with 14 bases remaining between them.

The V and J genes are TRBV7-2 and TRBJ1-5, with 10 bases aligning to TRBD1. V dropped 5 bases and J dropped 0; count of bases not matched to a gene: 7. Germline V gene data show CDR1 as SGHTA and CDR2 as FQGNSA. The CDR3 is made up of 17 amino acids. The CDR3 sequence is CASSLRTGGGSNQPQHF. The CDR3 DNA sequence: TGTGCCAGCAGCCTTCGGACAGGGGGAGGTAGCAATCAGCCCCAGCATTTT. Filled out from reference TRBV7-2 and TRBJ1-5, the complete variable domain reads GAGVSQSPSNKVTEKGKDVELRCDPISGHTALYWYRQSLGQGLEFLIYFQGNSAPDKSGLPSDRFSAERTGGSVSTLTIQRTQQEDSAVYLCASSLRTGGGSNQPQHFGDGTRLSIL.

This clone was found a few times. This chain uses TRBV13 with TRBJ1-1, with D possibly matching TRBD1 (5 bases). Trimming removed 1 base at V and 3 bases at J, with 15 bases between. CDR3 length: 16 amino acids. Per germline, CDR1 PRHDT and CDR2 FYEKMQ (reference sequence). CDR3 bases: TGTGCCAGCAGCTTAGATGGGCCCGCGGGGGACACTGAAGCTTTCTTT. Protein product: CASSLDGPAGDTEAFF.

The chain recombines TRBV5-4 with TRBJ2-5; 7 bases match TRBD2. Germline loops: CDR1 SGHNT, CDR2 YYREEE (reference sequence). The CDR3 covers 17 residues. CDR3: CATAAGGGRVLQETQYF. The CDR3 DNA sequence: TGTGCTACTGCAGCTGGGGGAGGGCGCGTCCTTCAAGAGACCCAGTACTTC.

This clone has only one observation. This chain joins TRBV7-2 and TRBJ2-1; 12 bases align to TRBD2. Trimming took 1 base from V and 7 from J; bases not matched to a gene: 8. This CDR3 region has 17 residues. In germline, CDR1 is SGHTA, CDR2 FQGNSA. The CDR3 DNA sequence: TGTGCCAGCAGCTTAGTCGCTAGCGGGAGGGCGAGGAATGAGCAGTTCTTC. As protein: CASSLVASGRARNEQFF.

In DNA form, the CDR3 reads TGTGCCAGCAGTGGGAAGTTAAACCCAACCCGACAGTCGCTCTATGGCTACACCTTC. Its protein is CASSGKLNPTRQSLYGYTF. The chain joins TRBV6-1 to TRBJ1-2, with D possibly TRBD1 on 5 matching bases. Germline V gene data show CDR1 as MNHNS and CDR2 as SASEGT. Trimming left V 4 bases short and J 4 bases short, with 28 bases between. The CDR3 extends over 19 amino acids.

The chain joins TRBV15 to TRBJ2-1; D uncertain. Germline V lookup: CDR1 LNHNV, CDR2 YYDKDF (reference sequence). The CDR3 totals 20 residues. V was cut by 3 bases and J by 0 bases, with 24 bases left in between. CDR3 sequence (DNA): TGTGCCACCAGCAGGGTTAGGATTTTAATAGGTCCGGGCTCCTACAATGAGCAGTTCTTC. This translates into CATSRVRILIGPGSYNEQFF.

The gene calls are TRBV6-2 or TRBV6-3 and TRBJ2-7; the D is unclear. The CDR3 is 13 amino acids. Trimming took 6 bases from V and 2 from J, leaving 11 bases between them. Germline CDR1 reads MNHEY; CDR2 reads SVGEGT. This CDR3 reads CASSHNSPYEQYV. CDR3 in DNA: TGTGCCAGCAGCCACAATAGCCCCTACGAGCAGTACGTC.

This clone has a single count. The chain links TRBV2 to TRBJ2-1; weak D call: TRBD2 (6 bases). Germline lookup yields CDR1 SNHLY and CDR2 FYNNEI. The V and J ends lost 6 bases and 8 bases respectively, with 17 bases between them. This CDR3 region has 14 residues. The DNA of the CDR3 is TGTGCCAGCAGGCGGGACTGGGATCCGCATGAGCAGTTCTTC. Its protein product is CASRRDWDPHEQFF. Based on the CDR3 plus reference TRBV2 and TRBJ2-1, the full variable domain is EPEVTQTPSHQVTQMGQEVILRCVPISNHLYFYWYRQILGQKVEFLVSFYNNEISEKSEIFDDQFSVERPDGSNFTLKIRSTKLEDSAMYFCASRRDWDPHEQFFGPGTRLTVL.

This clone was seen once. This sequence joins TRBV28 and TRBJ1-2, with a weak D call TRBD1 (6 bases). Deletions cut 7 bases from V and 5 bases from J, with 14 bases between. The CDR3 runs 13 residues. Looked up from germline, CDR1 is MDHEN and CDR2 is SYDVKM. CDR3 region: CASTGGAEYGYTF. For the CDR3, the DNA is TGTGCCAGCACGGGGGGGGCGGAGTATGGCTACACCTTC.